These T cell receptor beta chains were read from a single sample in a study of blood T cells in healthy people across ages. TCRdb independently ran MiXCR on the 5' RACE reads; one entry per CDR3 protein. Altogether about 900,000 distinct CDR3 sequences are present, around 62% being singletons, with the ten largest covering about 27%. The sequenced sample was blood. The receptor set was obtained from a man aged 25 to 40 in good health. Both conserved end residues are part of each CDR3. The order of the fields is V gene, D gene, J gene, clone size, CDR3 DNA, CDR3 protein. The D gene is left open where the match is weak. A row's size may be missing; if present it is once, few, many or a size class.

v_gene: TRBV29-1
d_gene: TRBD1
j_gene: TRBJ1-2
abundance: .
CDR3nt: TGCAGCGCGGGACAGCGTAACTATGGCTACACCTTC
CDR3aa: CSAGQRNYGYTF

v_gene: TRBV20-1
d_gene: TRBD1
j_gene: TRBJ1-6
abundance: .
CDR3nt: TGCAGTGCTCAAAGTGGACAGGGGAAATCTTTGTATTCACCCCTCCACTTT
CDR3aa: CSAQSGQGKSLYSPLHF

v_gene: TRBV27
d_gene: .
j_gene: TRBJ2-1
abundance: .
CDR3nt: TGTGCCAGCAGTAAACCGGACCTTTACAATGAGCAGTTCTTC
CDR3aa: CASSKPDLYNEQFF

v_gene: TRBV10-3
d_gene: TRBD2
j_gene: TRBJ2-5
abundance: .
CDR3nt: TGTGCCATCAGTGAGCTAGCGGGGTTGGAGACCCAGTACTTC
CDR3aa: CAISELAGLETQYF

v_gene: TRBV20-1
d_gene: .
j_gene: TRBJ2-7
abundance: .
CDR3nt: TGCAGTGCTTGCGGCGGGGACCTCGGGGACGAGCAGTACTTC
CDR3aa: CSACGGDLGDEQYF

v_gene: TRBV6-4
d_gene: .
j_gene: TRBJ2-1
abundance: .
CDR3nt: TGTGCCAGCAGTGAGGGATTAGCCCAAAGTCATGAGCAGTTCTTC
CDR3aa: CASSEGLAQSHEQFF

v_gene: TRBV20-1
d_gene: .
j_gene: TRBJ1-4
abundance: .
CDR3nt: TGCAGTGCGCGGGACTCCACGGGAAAACTGTTTTTT
CDR3aa: CSARDSTGKLFF

v_gene: TRBV25-1
d_gene: .
j_gene: TRBJ2-3
abundance: few
CDR3nt: TGTGCCAGCAGTGAATGGGGCGGATCGGGGTCTGATACGCAGTATTTT
CDR3aa: CASSEWGGSGSDTQYF

v_gene: TRBV27
d_gene: TRBD1
j_gene: TRBJ2-5
abundance: .
CDR3nt: TGTGCCAGCAGTTACAGGGGGAGCCAAGAGACCCAGTACTTC
CDR3aa: CASSYRGSQETQYF

v_gene: TRBV6-2/TRBV6-3
d_gene: TRBD2
j_gene: TRBJ2-5
abundance: .
CDR3nt: TGTGCCAGCAGTTACGCTAGCGGGGGCCGGGAAGAGACCCAGTACTTC
CDR3aa: CASSYASGGREETQYF

v_gene: TRBV28
d_gene: TRBD2
j_gene: TRBJ2-1
abundance: many
CDR3nt: TGTGCCAGCAGTTTATCAACGGGACTAGTATACAATGAGCAGTTCTTC
CDR3aa: CASSLSTGLVYNEQFF

v_gene: TRBV20-1
d_gene: .
j_gene: TRBJ2-3
abundance: .
CDR3nt: TGCAGTGCTAGAGACGCCGGGCGCACAGATACGCAGTATTTT
CDR3aa: CSARDAGRTDTQYF

v_gene: TRBV19
d_gene: TRBD2
j_gene: TRBJ2-3
abundance: once
CDR3nt: TGTGCCAGTAGTACCCTAGCGGGGGGTGATACGCAGTATTTT
CDR3aa: CASSTLAGGDTQYF

v_gene: TRBV7-2
d_gene: .
j_gene: TRBJ2-7
abundance: .
CDR3nt: TGTGCCAGCAGCGTAGGGTCATCCGGCTACGAGCAGTACTTC
CDR3aa: CASSVGSSGYEQYF

v_gene: TRBV12-3/TRBV12-4
d_gene: .
j_gene: TRBJ2-5
abundance: .
CDR3nt: TGTGCCAGCAGTAGGGGGTGGTCCAAAGGGACCCAGTACTTC
CDR3aa: CASSRGWSKGTQYF

v_gene: TRBV27
d_gene: TRBD1
j_gene: TRBJ2-3
abundance: .
CDR3nt: TGTGCCAGCAGACCAATCGTCACAGGGGCTCCGCAGTATTTT
CDR3aa: CASRPIVTGAPQYF

v_gene: TRBV20-1
d_gene: .
j_gene: TRBJ2-5
abundance: .
CDR3nt: TGCAGTGCTCCTGGCCTAGCGAAAGAGACCCAGTACTTC
CDR3aa: CSAPGLAKETQYF

v_gene: TRBV9
d_gene: .
j_gene: TRBJ1-3
abundance: .
CDR3nt: TGTGCCAGCAGCCCGGACCCCGTGACTACTGGAAACACCATATATTTT
CDR3aa: CASSPDPVTTGNTIYF

v_gene: TRBV18
d_gene: .
j_gene: TRBJ2-7
abundance: few
CDR3nt: TGTGCCAGCGGCGGGGACGTGTACGAGCAGTACTTC
CDR3aa: CASGGDVYEQYF

v_gene: TRBV10-3
d_gene: TRBD1
j_gene: TRBJ2-6
abundance: few
CDR3nt: TGTGCCACCACGACAGGGTCTGGGGCCAACGTCCTGACTTTC
CDR3aa: CATTTGSGANVLTF

v_gene: TRBV10-3
d_gene: TRBD2
j_gene: TRBJ2-3
abundance: .
CDR3nt: TGTGCCATCAGTTATAGCGGGGGGACTACAGATACGCAGTATTTT
CDR3aa: CAISYSGGTTDTQYF

v_gene: TRBV5-1
d_gene: TRBD1
j_gene: TRBJ2-1
abundance: .
CDR3nt: TGCGCCAGCATGAAAGGACAGGGCCTGCACAATGAGCAGTTCTTC
CDR3aa: CASMKGQGLHNEQFF

v_gene: TRBV7-8
d_gene: .
j_gene: TRBJ2-3
abundance: .
CDR3nt: TGTGCCAGCAGCTCGGACAGATCTGGAGATACGCAGTATTTT
CDR3aa: CASSSDRSGDTQYF

v_gene: TRBV2
d_gene: TRBD2
j_gene: TRBJ2-6
abundance: .
CDR3nt: TGTGCCACAATCCGGCGGGGGGAATCAGGGGCCAACGTCCTGACTTTC
CDR3aa: CATIRRGESGANVLTF

v_gene: TRBV27
d_gene: TRBD2
j_gene: TRBJ2-1
abundance: .
CDR3nt: TGTGCCAGCAGTTTATCGAGGGCGGGGGGCCAGTTCTTC
CDR3aa: CASSLSRAGGQFF

v_gene: TRBV20-1
d_gene: .
j_gene: TRBJ1-5
abundance: .
CDR3nt: TGCAGTGCCCCTAGGGGAATGGGGGCAGGGCAGCCCCAGCATTTT
CDR3aa: CSAPRGMGAGQPQHF

v_gene: TRBV4-2
d_gene: TRBD1
j_gene: TRBJ1-5
abundance: .
CDR3nt: TGTGCCAGCAGCCAGGCCGGGAGCAGACAGGGCGGGCAGCCCCAGCATTTT
CDR3aa: CASSQAGSRQGGQPQHF

v_gene: TRBV20-1
d_gene: .
j_gene: TRBJ1-4
abundance: .
CDR3nt: TGCAGTGCTAGATCAGGGGCAGGGGCCTTTGCAACTAATGAAAAACTGTTTTTT
CDR3aa: CSARSGAGAFATNEKLFF

v_gene: TRBV5-1
d_gene: .
j_gene: TRBJ2-7
abundance: .
CDR3nt: TGCGCCAGCAGCCATACACAGGCCGCCTACGAGCAGTACTTC
CDR3aa: CASSHTQAAYEQYF

v_gene: TRBV28
d_gene: .
j_gene: TRBJ1-2
abundance: .
CDR3nt: TGTGCCAGCAGTTCACCGTTAAACTATGGCTACACCTTC
CDR3aa: CASSSPLNYGYTF

v_gene: TRBV4-3
d_gene: .
j_gene: TRBJ2-5
abundance: .
CDR3nt: TGCGCCAGCAGCCAAGATCTTCAGGTTGAGACCCAGTACTTC
CDR3aa: CASSQDLQVETQYF

v_gene: TRBV6-2/TRBV6-3
d_gene: .
j_gene: TRBJ2-3
abundance: .
CDR3nt: TGTGCCAGCATGTTAAGTGATACGCAGTATTTT
CDR3aa: CASMLSDTQYF

v_gene: TRBV11-2
d_gene: .
j_gene: TRBJ2-1
abundance: .
CDR3nt: TGTGCCAGCAGCTACCCGGGAATATACAATGAGCAGTTCTTC
CDR3aa: CASSYPGIYNEQFF

v_gene: TRBV6-2/TRBV6-3
d_gene: .
j_gene: TRBJ2-7
abundance: .
CDR3nt: TGTGCCAGCAGCACCCACCGCGGACGGGGCTACGAGCAGTACTTC
CDR3aa: CASSTHRGRGYEQYF

v_gene: TRBV12-3/TRBV12-4
d_gene: .
j_gene: TRBJ1-1
abundance: many
CDR3nt: TGTGCCAGCAGTCCCACAACTAACACTGAAGCTTTCTTT
CDR3aa: CASSPTTNTEAFF

v_gene: TRBV6-5
d_gene: TRBD1
j_gene: TRBJ1-2
abundance: .
CDR3nt: TGTGCCAGCAGTACACCAAACAGGGGCCCCTATGGCTACACCTTC
CDR3aa: CASSTPNRGPYGYTF

v_gene: TRBV7-2
d_gene: .
j_gene: TRBJ2-7
abundance: .
CDR3nt: TGTGTCAGCAGCTTACCGGGGGCTGGTGTCTACGAGCAGTACTTC
CDR3aa: CVSSLPGAGVYEQYF

v_gene: TRBV18
d_gene: .
j_gene: TRBJ2-7
abundance: .
CDR3nt: TGTGCCAGCTCACCAAAGCTAGGGTACGAGCAGTACTTC
CDR3aa: CASSPKLGYEQYF

v_gene: TRBV5-1
d_gene: TRBD1
j_gene: TRBJ2-1
abundance: .
CDR3nt: TGCGCCAGCAGCTTGGTGACAGGGGCGTACAATGAGCAGTTCTTC
CDR3aa: CASSLVTGAYNEQFF

v_gene: TRBV10-3
d_gene: TRBD2
j_gene: TRBJ2-1
abundance: .
CDR3nt: TGTGCCATCAGTGCTAGCGGGGGGAAAGAGACCCAGTTCTTC
CDR3aa: CAISASGGKETQFF

v_gene: TRBV5-1
d_gene: TRBD2
j_gene: TRBJ2-1
abundance: few
CDR3nt: TGCGCCAGCAGCCTGACGCCTCTCCGGGGGGACTCCCACAATGAGCAGTTCTTC
CDR3aa: CASSLTPLRGDSHNEQFF

v_gene: TRBV7-2
d_gene: .
j_gene: TRBJ2-1
abundance: .
CDR3nt: TGTGCCAGCAACCCTTTTGCAGGGGAATACAATGAGCAGTTCTTC
CDR3aa: CASNPFAGEYNEQFF

v_gene: TRBV27
d_gene: .
j_gene: TRBJ1-2
abundance: few
CDR3nt: TGTGCCAGCAGTTTATCGGTAGTGGAGGGCTTTAACTATGGCTACACCTTC
CDR3aa: CASSLSVVEGFNYGYTF

v_gene: TRBV10-3
d_gene: TRBD2
j_gene: TRBJ2-1
abundance: .
CDR3nt: TGTGCCATCAGTGTGGGGCTAGCGGGGGTTAATGAGCAGTTCTTC
CDR3aa: CAISVGLAGVNEQFF

v_gene: TRBV5-1
d_gene: .
j_gene: TRBJ2-7
abundance: .
CDR3nt: TGCGCCAGCAGCTTGCAGCCAGGAGCCAGCTCCTACGAGCAGTACTTC
CDR3aa: CASSLQPGASSYEQYF

v_gene: TRBV6-5
d_gene: TRBD1
j_gene: TRBJ1-2
abundance: .
CDR3nt: TGTGCCAGCAGTTACTCAATGGACAGGAACTATGGCTACACCTTC
CDR3aa: CASSYSMDRNYGYTF

v_gene: TRBV7-6
d_gene: .
j_gene: TRBJ2-7
abundance: .
CDR3nt: TGTGCCAGCAGGGCTGACCCCGGGTCGCCCTACGAGCAGTACTTC
CDR3aa: CASRADPGSPYEQYF

v_gene: TRBV20-1
d_gene: TRBD2
j_gene: TRBJ2-5
abundance: .
CDR3nt: TGCAGTGCTGCGGGGACTAGCGGGGTCGGGGTGCAGTACTTC
CDR3aa: CSAAGTSGVGVQYF

v_gene: TRBV12-3/TRBV12-4
d_gene: .
j_gene: TRBJ2-3
abundance: .
CDR3nt: TGCGCCAGCACTCTCCCGGTGGGTACGCAGTATTTT
CDR3aa: CASTLPVGTQYF

v_gene: TRBV6-5
d_gene: TRBD1
j_gene: TRBJ2-3
abundance: .
CDR3nt: TGTGCCAGCAGTTACTCGAGGGGGCAGGGGAGCGCAGATACGCAGTATTTT
CDR3aa: CASSYSRGQGSADTQYF